What follows are 19 T cell receptor beta chains derived from one specimen sequenced in a study of beta chain features in type 1 diabetes. Since all of the isolated RNA was reverse transcribed, expressed TCRB transcripts were what got sequenced. Sequencing was performed with immunoSEQ multiplex PCR; in TCRdb, only in-frame clones are kept and a portion is missing. This table holds 600,000 or so clones, roughly 12% found once. These TCRs are of unknown antigen specificity. Study-level results: Type 1 diabetes patients had TCRB CDR3s that were shorter (moderately but significantly so) in all four CD4+ subsets.

What was sequenced was naive CD4+ T cells from blood. The receptor source for this set is a man aged 25 to 40 with type 1 diabetes.

In its sample, this clone was seen a few times. The chain couples TRBV6-5 to TRBJ1-6; D gene ambiguous. CDR1 and CDR2 from the germline V gene are MNHEY and SVGAGI. Trimming cost V 2 bases and J 7 bases, with 12 bases left between them. This CDR3 has 15 amino acids. CDR3 bases: TGTGCCAGCAGTTACGGGAGTTTCTGGAATTCACCCCTCCACTTT. Protein: CASSYGSFWNSPLHF.

The chain carries TRBV6-1 and TRBJ2-7, with TRBD1 as a possible D gene (6 bases). The CDR3 spans 12 residues. CDR1 is MNHNS and CDR2 is SASEGT in the germline V gene. V was cut by 6 bases and J by 4 bases, with 10 bases left in between. CDR3 DNA: TGTGCCAGCAGCCGGGACATATACGAGCAGTACTTC. This codes for CASSRDIYEQYF.

This clone was seen only a few times. The V gene is TRBV27, the J gene TRBJ1-2; D unresolved. Per the germline V gene, CDR1 is MNHEY and CDR2 is SMNVEV (reference sequence). V shed 3 bases and J shed 0 bases, with 8 bases lying between them. The CDR3 runs to 14 residues. In DNA form, the CDR3 reads TGTGCCAGCAGTTTTGGCGGCCCTAACTATGGCTACACCTTC. Its translation is CASSFGGPNYGYTF.

The rearrangement links TRBV10-2 to TRBJ1-2; 10 bases fit TRBD1. The V and J ends lost 6 bases and 0 bases, in that order; junction bases with no gene match: 1. This CDR3 spans 14 amino acids. Germline V gene lookup returns CDR1 WSHSY and CDR2 SAAADI. CDR3 region: CASRGTGANYGYTF. Written as DNA, the CDR3 is TGCGCCAGCAGAGGGACAGGGGCTAACTATGGCTACACCTTC.

This clone was recorded a few times. This chain uses TRBV27 with TRBJ2-1; 9 bases align to TRBD2. J was trimmed by 6 bases and V by 1 base; bases with no gene match: 13. From germline, CDR1 is MNHEY and CDR2 SMNVEV (reference sequence). The CDR3 extends over 18 amino acids. The CDR3 here is CASSLFGASGGPGNEQFF. The CDR3 nucleotides read TGTGCCAGCAGTTTATTTGGAGCCAGCGGGGGGCCTGGCAATGAGCAGTTCTTC.

The chain uses TRBV15 and TRBJ2-7; weak D call: TRBD2 (6 bases). The CDR3 totals 15 residues. CDR1 and CDR2 from the germline V gene are LNHNV and YYDKDF (reference sequence). Deletions cut 5 bases from V and 1 base from J, with 15 bases between. The CDR3 sequence is CATSRRTSGSYEQYF. CDR3 nucleotide sequence: TGTGCCACCAGCCGAAGGACAAGCGGGTCCTACGAGCAGTACTTC.

This clone was found many times. V usage is TRBV7-9 and J usage is TRBJ1-3; D is unresolved. Germline assignment: CDR1 SEHNR and CDR2 FQNEAQ (reference sequence). The CDR3 is 10 residues long. V lost 7 bases and J lost 9, with 7 bases in between. The CDR3 loop reads CASNNFTIYF. The CDR3 DNA reads as TGTGCCAGCAACAATTTCACCATATATTTT.

CDR3 region: CASSVPRADTGELFF. As DNA, the CDR3 is TGTGCCAGCAGCGTGCCCCGGGCAGACACCGGGGAGCTGTTTTTT. The chain recombines TRBV9 with TRBJ2-2; D uncertain. The CDR3 has 15 amino acids. Between the trimmed V and J ends, which lost 2 bases and 3 bases, there was a span of 11 bases. CDR1 and CDR2 from the germline V gene are SGDLS and YYNGEE.

The V call is TRBV7-9, the J call TRBJ2-1, with D perhaps given as TRBD1 or TRBD2 (6 bases each). V lost 2 bases and J lost 1, with 18 bases in between. The CDR3 contains 18 residues. CDR1 SEHNR and CDR2 FQNEAQ come from the germline V gene (reference sequence). The CDR3 loop reads CASSLWSWGAASYNEQFF. The CDR3 DNA is TGTGCCAGCAGCTTATGGTCTTGGGGGGCAGCTTCCTACAATGAGCAGTTCTTC.

The gene calls are TRBV7-8 and TRBJ2-5; 9 bases line up with TRBD2. Looked up from germline, CDR1 is SGHVS and CDR2 is FQNEAQ. The trim removed 0 bases at V and 5 bases at J, leaving 4 bases unmatched. This CDR3 contains 15 residues. The CDR3: CASSLAQRGVETQYF. As DNA, the CDR3 is TGTGCCAGCAGCTTAGCGCAGCGGGGGGTGGAGACCCAGTACTTC.

This clone was counted between two and nine times. V is TRBV10-3 and J is TRBJ2-7, with TRBD2 as a possible D gene (5 bases). Per the germline V gene, CDR1 is ENHRY and CDR2 is SYGVKD. The CDR3 loop spans 13 amino acids. V shed 7 bases and J shed 0 bases, with 10 bases lying between them. This chain's CDR3 is CAITAGSSYEQYF. DNA of the CDR3: TGTGCCATCACCGCGGGTTCCTCCTACGAGCAGTACTTC.

The DNA for the CDR3 is TGTGCCAGCAGCCCTAGAGGGGACAGGGAGGCCAAAAACATTCAGTACTTC. Amino acid sequence: CASSPRGDREAKNIQYF. The genes are TRBV11-2 and TRBJ2-4; TRBD1 aligns across 9 bases. J gave up 1 base and V 5 bases, and 9 bases lay outside the gene matches. The germline V gene encodes CDR1 SGHAT and CDR2 FQNNGV. This CDR3 is 17 amino acids long.

The chain couples TRBV18 to TRBJ2-7, with D maybe TRBD2 (5 bases). V was trimmed by 3 bases and J by 6 bases, leaving 12 bases between them. This CDR3 region has 13 residues. The germline CDR1 and CDR2 sequences are KGHSH and LQKENI. For the CDR3, the DNA is TGTGCCAGCTCACCTATCGGAGGAAGCGAGCAGTACTTC. Protein product: CASSPIGGSEQYF.

The CDR3 DNA reads TGCGCCAGCAGCCAAGTGATGGGGTCCTATAATTCACCCCTCCACTTT. This gives the protein CASSQVMGSYNSPLHF. V gene TRBV4-3 combines with J gene TRBJ1-6; D gene uncertain. The CDR3 extends over 16 amino acids. Germline CDR1 is LGHNA and CDR2 is YSLEER. Trimming removed 1 base from V and 1 base from J, with 8 bases in between.

In regard to this clone: An end of the junction differs from the germline gene, which may be a read error. V and J are TRBV19 and TRBJ1-5; 7 bases map to TRBD1. The germline V gene has CDR1 LNHDA and CDR2 SQIVND (reference sequence). CDR3 size: 15 residues. CDR3 protein: CASSVEGATNQPQHF. Written as DNA, the CDR3 is TGTGCCAGTAGTGTAGAGGGGGCTACCAATCAGCCCCAGCATTTT. The variable domain in full, completed from reference TRBV19 and TRBJ1-5, reads DGGITQSPKYLFRKEGQNVTLSCEQNLNHDAMYWYRQDPGQGLRLIYYSQIVNDFQKGDIAEGYSVSREKKESFPLTVTSAQKNPTAFYLCASSVEGATNQPQHFGDGTRLSIL.

This clone was seen a few times. The DNA of the CDR3 is TGCAGCGTGAGAGCGGGGGGCCGCTCTGGGGCCAACGTCCTGACTTTC. Amino acids: CSVRAGGRSGANVLTF. The genes are TRBV29-1 and TRBJ2-6; 9 bases agree with TRBD2. The length of the CDR3 is 16 residues. Germline V lookup: CDR1 SQVTM, CDR2 ANQGSEA. V trimming: 6 bases; J trimming: 0 bases; junction bases outside the gene matches: 6.

This clone appeared a few times. The rearrangement joins TRBV7-9 to TRBJ1-6; D gene ambiguous. In germline, CDR1 is SEHNR, CDR2 FQNEAQ (reference sequence). The V end lost 1 base, the J end lost 5 bases, and 3 bases lay between the germline ends. The CDR3 runs 13 residues. The CDR3 loop is CASSLGDNSPLHF. For the CDR3, the DNA is TGTGCCAGCAGCTTAGGTGATAATTCACCCCTCCACTTT. The variable domain in full, completed from reference TRBV7-9 and TRBJ1-6, reads DTGVSQNPRHKITKRGQNVTFRCDPISEHNRLYWYRQTLGQGPEFLTYFQNEAQLEKSRLLSDRFSAERPKGSFSTLEIQRTEQGDSAMYLCASSLGDNSPLHFGNGTRLTVT.

This clone came up a few times. The J gene is TRBJ2-7, the V gene TRBV4-3; D is ambiguous. CDR1 is LGHNA, CDR2 YSLEER, per germline. CDR3 length: 15 residues. V was cut by 4 bases and J by 2 bases, with 15 bases left in between. For the CDR3, the DNA is TGCGCCAGCAGCCCGGACCCTCGATCCGCCTACGAGCAGTACTTC. Translation: CASSPDPRSAYEQYF.

This clone showed up just a few times. The rearrangement links TRBV2 to TRBJ1-6, with TRBD1 identical over 9 bases. The CDR3 is made up of 15 amino acids. J lost 10 bases, V lost 4 bases, and 8 bases had no gene match. From germline, CDR1 is SNHLY and CDR2 FYNNEI. DNA of the CDR3: TGTGCCAGCAGTGCTACAGGGGGCGCGTACTCACCCCTCCACTTT. Protein product: CASSATGGAYSPLHF.